The subject of this entry is one TCR beta chain. The target antigen is unknown. This record belongs to a study of shared clonotypes between healthy human individuals. General observations from the study: A reduction in generation probabilities was seen for non-shared clonotypes relative to those shared by all four donors. Approximately 4.6% of naive CD4 clonotypes were common to several donors.

CD45RO-negative, CCR7-selected cells formed the naive CD8 fraction, which excluded terminally differentiated effector memory CD45RA+ cells. Adult Caucasians living in Nashville, Tennessee made up all of the donors. In germline, CDR1 is SGHDN, CDR2 FVKESK. Trimming at V came to 2 bases and at J to 4 bases, leaving 14 bases not matched to a gene. CDR3 length: 18 residues. The assay was immunoSEQ multiplex PCR, and TCRdb's table has in-frame clones only and misses some. The sample has about 2.2 million clones, 93% seen once. The chain joins TRBV14 to TRBJ1-2, with TRBD1 matching 9 bases. The TCR originated in a man younger than 35 in good health. Some clones in this sample may be carry-over from other donors' samples. Sequencing used naive CD8+ T cells from PBMCs. CDR3 DNA: TGTGCCAGCAGCCAACAATCCGGGACAGGGCGGTTTTCCTATGGCTACACCTTC. It encodes CASSQQSGTGRFSYGYTF.